The sequence of this TCR beta chain was determined in a study of blood T cell repertoires in COVID-19. In the study overall: Material from acute and convalescent COVID-19 was sourced from the United States, Italy and Spain.

The data were produced by immunoSEQ multiplex PCR, yet TCRdb's version contains in-frame clones alone and is incomplete. The sample holds about 370,000 clones; under 90% are singletons and the top ten take 1.7%. The trim removed 0 bases at V and 8 bases at J, leaving 9 bases unmatched. CDR1 and CDR2 from the germline V gene are SGHRS and YFSETQ. The CDR3 runs to 15 residues. In this sample, this clone turned up once. Donors in Cohort 3 counted as recovered after two negative PCRs, clearance, or symptom resolution. The sequencing input was PBMCs or T cells enriched from blood (not recorded which). The chain is built from TRBV5-1 and TRBJ1-2, with TRBD1 matching over 8 bases. The receptor was derived from a woman under 40 who had recovered from COVID-19. CDR3 in DNA: TGCGCCAGCAGCTTGGGCGACAGGGGTCTCTCCGGCTACACCTTC. Its translation: CASSLGDRGLSGYTF.